The 12 T cell receptor beta chains in this list originate from one sample, sequenced in a study of T-cell memory formation after mild COVID-19. A single record per CDR3 protein comes from TCRdb applying MiXCR to the 5' RACE reads. The top ten clones hold around 7.8% of a sample with some 600,000 distinct CDR3 sequences, 15% to 20% of them seen once. The sequencing input was PBMCs or a T cell subset sorted from them (not recorded which). The receptors here all came from an adult woman who had mild COVID-19 (a few samples of this study predate the infection). Cell type and time point are not known.

This clonotype was counted only a few times. The rearrangement links TRBV12-3 or TRBV12-4 to TRBJ2-3; a weak D match, TRBD2 (6 bases). The CDR3 runs 15 residues. V was clipped by 3 bases and J by 5 bases, with 15 bases between them. The chain's CDR3 is CASSFWRVSVDTQYF. CDR3 bases: TGTGCCAGCAGTTTTTGGAGGGTTAGTGTAGATACGCAGTATTTT.

This clonotype was seen at least ten times. This rearrangement joins TRBV4-2 to TRBJ1-5; TRBD1 matches at 8 bases. This CDR3 region has 16 residues. Looked up from germline, CDR1 is LGHNA and CDR2 is YNFKEQ. J gave up 2 bases and V 3 bases, and 6 bases lay outside the gene matches. CDR3 region: CASSHTTTGGNQPQHF. CDR3 DNA: TGTGCCAGCAGCCATACAACGACAGGGGGCAATCAGCCCCAGCATTTT.

This clonotype has more than one count but fewer than ten. This sequence joins TRBV7-2 and TRBJ2-6; TRBD1 matches 10 bases. The CDR3 loop spans 19 amino acids. Germline values: CDR1 SGHTA, CDR2 FQGNSA. After removal of 5 bases from V and 4 bases from J, the junction contained 14 bases not matched to a gene. In DNA form, the CDR3 reads TGTGCCAGCAGCCCAAGACAGGGGGCGCTTCTAAAAGGGGCCAACGTCCTGACTTTC. Amino acid sequence: CASSPRQGALLKGANVLTF. The full variable domain, rest sourced from reference TRBV7-2 and TRBJ2-6, is GAGVSQSPSNKVTEKGKDVELRCDPISGHTALYWYRQSLGQGLEFLIYFQGNSAPDKSGLPSDRFSAERTGGSVSTLTIQRTQQEDSAVYLCASSPRQGALLKGANVLTFGAGSRLTVL.

This clonotype has just a few counts. The chain is built from TRBV9 and TRBJ2-5; weak D call: TRBD1 (6 bases). Germline V CDR1 and CDR2: SGDLS, YYNGEE. V shed 7 bases and J shed 4 bases, with 11 bases lying between them. The CDR3 extends over 12 amino acids. CDR3 in amino acids: CASQGFGETQYF. For the CDR3, the DNA is TGTGCCAGCCAGGGGTTCGGAGAGACCCAGTACTTC.

This clonotype was seen a few times. The rearrangement uses TRBV24-1 and TRBJ2-5; no firm D call. CDR1 is KGHDR and CDR2 is SFDVKD in the germline V gene. V was cut by 4 bases and J by 0 bases, with 8 bases left in between. This CDR3 is built from 14 residues. This chain's CDR3 is CATSDHRHQETQYF. CDR3 bases: TGTGCCACCAGTGACCACAGACACCAAGAGACCCAGTACTTC.

The rearrangement links TRBV7-2 to TRBJ1-3; TRBD1 might be the D (5 bases). Germline V gene sequence: CDR1 SGHTA, CDR2 FQGNSA. Deletions cut 1 base from V and 3 bases from J, with 13 bases between. This CDR3 contains 16 residues. For the CDR3, the DNA is TGTGCCAGCAGCTTAGTGGCCAGGGAATATGGAAACACCATATATTTT. It yields the protein CASSLVAREYGNTIYF.

The chain employs TRBV7-9 and TRBJ2-5; D is undetermined. This CDR3 contains 13 residues. Germline lookup yields CDR1 SEHNR and CDR2 FQNEAQ (reference sequence). The V and J ends lost 5 bases and 1 base respectively, with 8 bases between them. As DNA, the CDR3 is TGTGCCAGCAGCGTCGGTACCCAAGAGACCCAGTACTTC. It encodes CASSVGTQETQYF.

V and J are TRBV3-1 and TRBJ2-3; 7 bases are shared with TRBD2. V was clipped by 0 bases and J by 0 bases; unmatched bases: 12. Germline V gene sequence: CDR1 LGHDT, CDR2 YNNKEL (reference sequence). This CDR3 is 19 amino acids long. CDR3 bases: TGTGCCAGCAGCCAAGATTTCCAGCTAGCGGCTCCTAGCACAGATACGCAGTATTTT. Protein product: CASSQDFQLAAPSTDTQYF.

The chain combines TRBV6-6 with TRBJ2-3, with D perhaps TRBD2 (5 bases). The CDR3 totals 15 residues. Germline CDR1 is MNHNY and CDR2 is SVGAGI (reference sequence). The germline V and J ends were trimmed by 0 bases and 4 bases, with 11 bases remaining between them. The CDR3 sequence is CASSYSGLASDTQYF. In nucleotides, the CDR3 is TGTGCCAGCAGTTACTCTGGACTCGCATCAGATACGCAGTATTTT.

This clonotype occurred a few times. V and J are TRBV4-3 and TRBJ1-5; 7 bases agree with TRBD1. The V gene end was trimmed by 0 bases and the J gene end by 6 bases; junction bases not matched to a gene: 5. Germline CDR1 is LGHNA and CDR2 is YSLEER. The CDR3 spans 15 residues. CDR3 in amino acids: CASSQDQTGVQPQHF. The CDR3 DNA sequence: TGCGCCAGCAGCCAAGATCAAACAGGGGTTCAGCCCCAGCATTTT.

As to this clonotype: One end of the junction does not line up with germline, which may come from a read error. V is TRBV6-6 and J is TRBJ1-5, with D possibly being TRBD1 (6 bases). The CDR3 loop spans 16 amino acids. Germline values: CDR1 MNHNY, CDR2 SVGAGI (reference sequence). The CDR3 DNA follows: TGTGCCAGCAGTTCACATCCAGGGGCCCCCAATCCGCCCCAGCATTTT. Residues: CASSSHPGAPNPPQHF.

This clonotype has just a few counts. V usage is TRBV11-3 and J usage is TRBJ2-3; D perhaps matches TRBD2 (7 bases). Per the germline V gene, CDR1 is SGHNT and CDR2 is YENEEA. CDR3 length: 16 residues. Trimming stripped 5 bases from V and 3 bases from J, with 18 bases between. The CDR3 loop reads CASSQRGEGETDTQYF. The DNA of the CDR3 is TGTGCCAGCAGCCAGAGGGGGGAGGGGGAGACAGATACGCAGTATTTT.